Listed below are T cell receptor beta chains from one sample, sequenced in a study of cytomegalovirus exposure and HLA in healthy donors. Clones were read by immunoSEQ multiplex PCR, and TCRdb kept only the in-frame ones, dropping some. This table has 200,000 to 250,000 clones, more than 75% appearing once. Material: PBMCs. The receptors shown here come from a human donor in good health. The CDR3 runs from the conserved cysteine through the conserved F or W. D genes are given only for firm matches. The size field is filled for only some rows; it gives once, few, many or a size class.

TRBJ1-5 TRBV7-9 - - CASSLEGSNQPQHF TGTGCCAGCAGCTTAGAGGGGAGCAATCAGCCCCAGCATTTT
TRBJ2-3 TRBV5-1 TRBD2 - CASSLGLAGGGTDTQYF TGCGCCAGCAGCTTGGGACTAGCGGGAGGGGGCACAGATACGCAGTATTTT
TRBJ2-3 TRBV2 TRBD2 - CASSEGSGRGSDTQYF TGTGCCAGCAGTGAGGGTAGCGGGAGAGGATCAGATACGCAGTATTTT
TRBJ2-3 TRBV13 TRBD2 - CASSYELQGSLAGVADTQYF TGTGCCAGCAGCTATGAACTACAGGGATCACTAGCGGGAGTCGCAGATACGCAGTATTTT
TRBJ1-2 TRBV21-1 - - CASNINRVRACGYTF TGTGCCAGCAATATTAACAGGGTCCGAGCTTGTGGCTACACCTTC
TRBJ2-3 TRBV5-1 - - CASSGGGDTDTQYF TGCGCCAGCAGCGGGGGAGGCGACACAGATACGCAGTATTTT
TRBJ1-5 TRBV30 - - CAWTPRGVRRSNQPQHF TGTGCCTGGACTCCACGGGGGGTTCGGAGGAGCAATCAGCCCCAGCATTTT
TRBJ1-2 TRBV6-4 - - CASRRGEGDYGYTF TGTGCCAGCAGGAGAGGTGAGGGGGACTATGGCTACACCTTC
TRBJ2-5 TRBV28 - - CASSPGTTETQYF TGTGCCAGCAGTCCCGGGACAACTGAGACCCAGTACTTC
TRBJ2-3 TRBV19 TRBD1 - CASSISPGGAGDTQYF TGTGCCAGTAGTATTAGTCCAGGGGGCGCAGGAGATACGCAGTATTTT
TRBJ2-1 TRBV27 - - CASSLSRGASYNEQFF TGTGCCAGCAGTTTATCAAGAGGAGCATCCTACAATGAGCAGTTCTTC
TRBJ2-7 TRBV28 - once CASSLYSSSYEQYF TGTGCCAGCAGTTTATATTCGAGCTCCTACGAGCAGTACTTC
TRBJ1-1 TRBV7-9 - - CASIPDTKNTEAFF TGTGCCAGCATCCCGGACACGAAGAACACTGAAGCTTTCTTT
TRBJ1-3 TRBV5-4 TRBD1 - CASSLDLTGVGNTIYF TGTGCCAGCAGCTTGGATCTAACAGGGGTTGGAAACACCATATATTTT
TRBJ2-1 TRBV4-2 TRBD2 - CASSQDSASGRSHEQFF TGTGCCAGCAGCCAAGATTCGGCTAGCGGGAGGTCCCATGAGCAGTTCTTC
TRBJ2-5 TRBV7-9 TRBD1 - CASSLGTGAETQYF TGTGCCAGCAGCTTGGGGACAGGGGCCGAGACCCAGTACTTC
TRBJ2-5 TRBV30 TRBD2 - CAWRGGITAQETQYF TGTGCCTGGAGGGGGGGGATAACAGCCCAAGAGACCCAGTACTTC